The present entry profiles one T cell receptor beta chain with its context. The sample comes from a study of T cell changes during pregnancy in multiple sclerosis. Measured with immunoSEQ multiplex PCR; TCRdb has only the in-frame clones, and not every one. The sample gives 25,000 to 35,000 clones, approximately 92% of which show up once; 10% is in the top ten. Germline CDR1 and CDR2: SEHNR and FQNEAQ (reference sequence). This CDR3 is 16 amino acids long. V gave up 6 bases and J gave up 0 bases; unmatched junction bases: 7. The material was CD8+ T cells from peripheral blood mononuclear cells, obtained in the second trimester of pregnancy. The clonotype comes from a female donor with multiple sclerosis, enrolled in a pregnancy study. The J gene is TRBJ2-7, the V gene TRBV7-9; 11 nucleotides align to TRBD2. CDR3: CASSPPTSGASYEQYF. The CDR3 DNA reads TGTGCCAGCAGTCCCCCGACTAGCGGGGCCTCCTACGAGCAGTACTTC.